This T cell receptor beta chain emerged from a study of PD-1 blockade in classical Hodgkin lymphoma. General study points: Similar baseline diversity was found in complete responders and newly diagnosed patients. By cycle point C4D1, TCR diversity had risen significantly in CD4+ cells (but not CD8+ cells). Newly diagnosed patients were reported to start with lower TCR diversity than healthy donors.

CDR1 and CDR2 (germline): SGHDT, YYEEEE. The CDR3 runs to 14 residues. Trimming cost V 9 bases and J 6 bases, with 22 bases left between them. Sequencing used immunoSEQ multiplex PCR; TCRdb keeps in-frame clones, though not all of them. The data hold some 52,000 clones, with approximately 86% observed a single time. Regarding this clone: The antigen is unknown.

Time point given: cycle 4 day 1 (C4D1), after less than seven weeks of nivolumab. Every single patient, without exception, relapsed after autologous stem cell transplantation, and brentuximab vedotin exposure varied. Complete response, partial response or progressive disease was each patient's best response. The clonotype originates from a human donor with classical Hodgkin lymphoma. The chain is built from TRBV5-6 and TRBJ2-7, with a tentative D call TRBD1 (5 bases). Sample: peripheral blood mononuclear cells (PBMCs), taken before the fourth cycle of nivolumab. This CDR3 reads CANPKGRKVFEQYF. The CDR3, as DNA: TGTGCCAACCCAAAGGGGCGCAAAGTGTTCGAGCAGTACTTC.